A selection of T cell receptor beta chains follows, all from one sample in a study of blood T cell repertoires in COVID-19. The assay was immunoSEQ multiplex PCR, and TCRdb's table has in-frame clones only and misses some. The table includes under 300,000 clones, 65% to 85% detected once. The material sequenced was peripheral blood. Receptor source: a human donor with COVID-19, enrolled during active disease. The donor label of this sample is uncertain. The CDR3 runs from the conserved cysteine through the conserved F or W. Each record gives: V gene, J gene, CDR3 protein.

v_gene: TRBV6-5
j_gene: TRBJ1-1
CDR3aa: CASTDRGHQNTEAFF

v_gene: TRBV4-1
j_gene: TRBJ2-7
CDR3aa: CASSQDLPGQATYEQYF

v_gene: TRBV28
j_gene: TRBJ2-7
CDR3aa: CASRPTGGHSSQYF

v_gene: TRBV5-1
j_gene: TRBJ2-7
CDR3aa: CASSLGLAGAIYEQYF

v_gene: TRBV27
j_gene: TRBJ2-3
CDR3aa: CASRVWSGRGGTDTQYF

v_gene: TRBV10-1
j_gene: TRBJ2-7
CDR3aa: CASSESSRTLSAGHVSRDEQYF

v_gene: TRBV11-3
j_gene: TRBJ2-3
CDR3aa: CASSFGRSSDTQYF

v_gene: TRBV10-2
j_gene: TRBJ1-2
CDR3aa: CASSEAPGGNYGYTF

v_gene: TRBV5-1
j_gene: TRBJ1-1
CDR3aa: CASSLSAGGENTEAFF

v_gene: TRBV5-6
j_gene: TRBJ2-1
CDR3aa: CASSPLAEYNEQFF

v_gene: TRBV5-8
j_gene: TRBJ2-5
CDR3aa: CASRRQVQETQYF

v_gene: TRBV6-5
j_gene: TRBJ1-3
CDR3aa: CASSLTTGGGNTIYF

v_gene: TRBV14
j_gene: TRBJ1-4
CDR3aa: CASSPFGTGGKLFF

v_gene: TRBV25-1
j_gene: TRBJ1-5
CDR3aa: CASSRFNQPQHF

v_gene: TRBV21-1
j_gene: TRBJ1-1
CDR3aa: CASQTSGTKNTEAFF

v_gene: TRBV5-4
j_gene: TRBJ2-3
CDR3aa: CASSQDSGKTDTQYF

v_gene: TRBV27
j_gene: TRBJ2-7
CDR3aa: CASSFATRQGLSSPYEQYF

v_gene: TRBV7-9
j_gene: TRBJ2-7
CDR3aa: CASSLVIAGGVQYF

v_gene: TRBV5-1
j_gene: TRBJ2-3
CDR3aa: CASSQIAGGSTDTQYF

v_gene: TRBV18
j_gene: TRBJ2-3
CDR3aa: CASSPGGGTQAQYF

v_gene: TRBV16
j_gene: TRBJ1-5
CDR3aa: CASSDTGTEQPQHF

v_gene: TRBV23-1
j_gene: TRBJ2-5
CDR3aa: CASSPADAGGAAGETQYF